The TCR beta chain described here comes from a study of identical twins. All donors were healthy Caucasians. CDR1 SNHLY and CDR2 FYNNEI come from the germline V gene. The V end lost 6 bases, the J end lost 1 base, and 20 bases lay between the germline ends. The CDR3 contains 17 residues. One entry per CDR3 protein, called by TCRdb with MiXCR from the 5' RACE reads. Found here are 350,000 or so distinct CDR3 sequences, around 9.7% of them singletons; the top ten hold under 9.5%. The sample taken for sequencing was naive T cells sorted from blood. The sequence came from a woman in her forties or fifties in good health. This chain connects TRBV2 to TRBJ2-3; D is possibly TRBD1 (7 bases). In nucleotides, the CDR3 is TGTGCCAGCAGAATCACCCAGGGGGGAAAGCGCACAGATACGCAGTATTTT. This sequence encodes CASRITQGGKRTDTQYF.